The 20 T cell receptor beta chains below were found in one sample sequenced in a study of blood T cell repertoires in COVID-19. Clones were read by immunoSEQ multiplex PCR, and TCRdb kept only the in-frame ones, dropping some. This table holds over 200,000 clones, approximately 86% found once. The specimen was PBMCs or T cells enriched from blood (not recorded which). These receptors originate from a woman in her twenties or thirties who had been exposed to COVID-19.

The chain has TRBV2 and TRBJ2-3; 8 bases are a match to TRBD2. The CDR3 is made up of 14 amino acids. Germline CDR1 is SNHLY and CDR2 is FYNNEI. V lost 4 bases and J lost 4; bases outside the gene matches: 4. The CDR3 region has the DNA TGTGCCAGCAGTGGCGGACTAGCTCCAGATACGCAGTATTTT. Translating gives CASSGGLAPDTQYF.

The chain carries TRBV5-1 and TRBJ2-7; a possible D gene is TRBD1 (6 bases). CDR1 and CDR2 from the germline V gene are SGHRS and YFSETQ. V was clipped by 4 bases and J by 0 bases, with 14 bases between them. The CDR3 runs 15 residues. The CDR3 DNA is TGCGCCAGCAGCCGGGAACAGGGTCCCTCCTACGAGCAGTACTTC. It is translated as CASSREQGPSYEQYF.

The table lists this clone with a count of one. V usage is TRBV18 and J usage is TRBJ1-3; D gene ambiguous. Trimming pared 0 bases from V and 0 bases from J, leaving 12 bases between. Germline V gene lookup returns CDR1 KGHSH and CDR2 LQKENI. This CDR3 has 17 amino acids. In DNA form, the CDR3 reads TGTGCCAGCTCACCACCGGGCATCCGAGCCTCTGGAAACACCATATATTTT. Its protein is CASSPPGIRASGNTIYF.

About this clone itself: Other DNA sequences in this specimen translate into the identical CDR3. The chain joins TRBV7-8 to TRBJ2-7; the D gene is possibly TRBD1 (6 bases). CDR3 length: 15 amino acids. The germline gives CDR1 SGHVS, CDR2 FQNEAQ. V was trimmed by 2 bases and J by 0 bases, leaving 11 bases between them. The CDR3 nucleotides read TGTGCCAGCAGCTTATATCAGGGGCCCTCCTACGAGCAGTACTTC. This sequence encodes CASSLYQGPSYEQYF. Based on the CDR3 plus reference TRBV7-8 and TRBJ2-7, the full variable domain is GAGVSQSPRYKVAKRGQDVALRCDPISGHVSLFWYQQALGQGPEFLTYFQNEAQLDKSGLPSDRFFAERPEGSVSTLKIQRTQQEDSAVYLCASSLYQGPSYEQYFGPGTRLTVT.

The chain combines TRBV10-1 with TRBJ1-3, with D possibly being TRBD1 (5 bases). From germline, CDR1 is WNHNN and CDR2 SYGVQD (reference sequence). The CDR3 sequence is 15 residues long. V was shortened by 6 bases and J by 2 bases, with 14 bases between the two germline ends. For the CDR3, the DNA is TGCGCCAGCAGCTCCCGTCGGGGGGCTGGAAACACCATATATTTT. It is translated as CASSSRRGAGNTIYF.

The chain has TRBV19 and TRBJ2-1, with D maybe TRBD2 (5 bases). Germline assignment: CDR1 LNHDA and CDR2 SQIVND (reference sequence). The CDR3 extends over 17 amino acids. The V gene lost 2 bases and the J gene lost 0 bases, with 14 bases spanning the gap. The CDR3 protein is CASSIIGLMSSYNEQFF. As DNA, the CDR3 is TGTGCCAGTAGTATAATAGGACTGATGAGCTCCTACAATGAGCAGTTCTTC.

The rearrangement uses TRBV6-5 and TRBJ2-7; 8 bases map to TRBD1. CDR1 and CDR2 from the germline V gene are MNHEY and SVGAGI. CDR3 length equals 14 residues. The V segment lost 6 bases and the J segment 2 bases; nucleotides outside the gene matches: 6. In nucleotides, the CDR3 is TGTGCCAGCAGAAGACAGGGGTCCCCCTACGAGCAGTACTTC. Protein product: CASRRQGSPYEQYF.

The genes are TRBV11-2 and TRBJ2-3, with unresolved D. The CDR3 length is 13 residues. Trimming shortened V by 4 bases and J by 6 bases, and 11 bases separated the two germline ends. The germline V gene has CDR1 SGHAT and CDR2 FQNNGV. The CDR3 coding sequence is TGTGCCAGCAGCTCGGGTGTTCTGGATACGCAGTATTTT. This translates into CASSSGVLDTQYF.

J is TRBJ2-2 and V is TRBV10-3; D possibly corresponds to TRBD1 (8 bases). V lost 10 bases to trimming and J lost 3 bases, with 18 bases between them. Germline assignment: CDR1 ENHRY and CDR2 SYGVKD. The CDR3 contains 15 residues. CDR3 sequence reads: CATRGQGGDTGELFF. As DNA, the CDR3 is TGTGCCACTAGAGGACAGGGAGGGGACACCGGGGAGCTGTTTTTT.

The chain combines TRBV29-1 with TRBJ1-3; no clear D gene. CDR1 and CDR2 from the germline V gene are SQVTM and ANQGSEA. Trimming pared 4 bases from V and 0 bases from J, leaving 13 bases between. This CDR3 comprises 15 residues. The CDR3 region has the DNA TGCAGCGTTGCCCGAGGTTCCAGCTCTGGAAACACCATATATTTT. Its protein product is CSVARGSSSGNTIYF. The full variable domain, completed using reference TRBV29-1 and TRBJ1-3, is SAVISQKPSRDICQRGTSLTIQCQVDSQVTMMFWYRQQPGQSLTLIATANQGSEATYESGFVIDKFPISRPNLTFSTLTVSNMSPEDSSIYLCSVARGSSSGNTIYFGEGSWLTVV.

This CDR3 is CASYLDRGLAGELFF. The CDR3 nucleotides read TGCGCCAGCTACTTGGACAGGGGCCTAGCCGGGGAGCTGTTTTTT. The chain uses TRBV10-2 and TRBJ2-2; 9 bases are a match to TRBD1. The CDR3 consists of 15 residues. CDR1 is WSHSY and CDR2 is SAAADI in the germline V gene. V dropped 8 bases and J dropped 6; count of bases not matched to a gene: 10.

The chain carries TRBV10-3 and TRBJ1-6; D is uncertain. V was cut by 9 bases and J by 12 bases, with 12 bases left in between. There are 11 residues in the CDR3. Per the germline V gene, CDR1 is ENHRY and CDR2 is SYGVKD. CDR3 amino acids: CAISKPGPLHF. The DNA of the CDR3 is TGTGCCATTTCCAAACCGGGACCCCTCCACTTT.

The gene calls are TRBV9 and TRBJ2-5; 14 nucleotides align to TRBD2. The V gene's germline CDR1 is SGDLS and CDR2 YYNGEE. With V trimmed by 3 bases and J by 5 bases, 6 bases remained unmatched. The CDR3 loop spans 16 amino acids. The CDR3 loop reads CASSAGLAGGEETQYF. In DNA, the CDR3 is TGTGCCAGCAGCGCCGGACTAGCGGGGGGTGAGGAGACCCAGTACTTC.

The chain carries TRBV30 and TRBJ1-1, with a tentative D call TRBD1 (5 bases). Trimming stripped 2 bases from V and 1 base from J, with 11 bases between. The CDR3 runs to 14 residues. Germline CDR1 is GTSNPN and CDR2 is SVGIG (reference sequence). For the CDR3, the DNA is TGTGCCTGGAGTCGAGGACATAGGAACACTGAAGCTTTCTTT. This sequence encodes CAWSRGHRNTEAFF.

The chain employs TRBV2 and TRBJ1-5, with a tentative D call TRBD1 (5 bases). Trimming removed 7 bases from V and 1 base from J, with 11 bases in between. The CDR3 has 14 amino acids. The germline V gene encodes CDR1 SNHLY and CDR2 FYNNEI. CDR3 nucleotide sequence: TGTGCCAGCAAAACTGACAGAAGCAATCAGCCCCAGCATTTT. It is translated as CASKTDRSNQPQHF.

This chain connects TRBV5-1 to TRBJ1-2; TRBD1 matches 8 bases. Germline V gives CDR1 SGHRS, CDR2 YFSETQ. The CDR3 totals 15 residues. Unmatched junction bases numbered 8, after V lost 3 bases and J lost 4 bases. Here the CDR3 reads CASSSPGGDLYGYTF. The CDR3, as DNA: TGCGCCAGCAGCTCCCCAGGGGGCGATCTCTATGGCTACACCTTC. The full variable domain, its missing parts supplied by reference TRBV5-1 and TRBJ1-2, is KAGVTQTPRYLIKTRGQQVTLSCSPISGHRSVSWYQQTPGQGLQFLFEYFSETQRNKGNFPGRFSGRQFSNSRSEMNVSTLELGDSALYLCASSSPGGDLYGYTFGSGTRLTVV.

CDR3 loop: CASSSVVGGYGYTF. The CDR3 region has the DNA TGTGCCAGCAGCTCCGTTGTGGGGGGCTATGGCTACACCTTC. V usage is TRBV11-2 and J usage is TRBJ1-2; weak D call: TRBD1 (5 bases). CDR3 length equals 14 residues. V was trimmed by 4 bases and J by 4 bases, leaving 13 bases between them. Germline V lookup: CDR1 SGHAT, CDR2 FQNNGV.

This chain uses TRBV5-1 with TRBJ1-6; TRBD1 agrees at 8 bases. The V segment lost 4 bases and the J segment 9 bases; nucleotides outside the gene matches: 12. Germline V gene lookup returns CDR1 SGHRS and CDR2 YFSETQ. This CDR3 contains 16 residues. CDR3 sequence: CASSAGQGSSSSPLHF. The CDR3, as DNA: TGCGCCAGCAGCGCCGGACAGGGTTCGAGTAGTTCACCCCTCCACTTT. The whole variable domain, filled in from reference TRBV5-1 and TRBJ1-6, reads KAGVTQTPRYLIKTRGQQVTLSCSPISGHRSVSWYQQTPGQGLQFLFEYFSETQRNKGNFPGRFSGRQFSNSRSEMNVSTLELGDSALYLCASSAGQGSSSSPLHFGNGTRLTVT.

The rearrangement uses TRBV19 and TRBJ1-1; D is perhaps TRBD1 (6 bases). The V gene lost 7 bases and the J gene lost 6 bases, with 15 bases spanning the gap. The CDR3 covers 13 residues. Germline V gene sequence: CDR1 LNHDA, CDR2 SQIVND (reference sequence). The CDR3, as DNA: TGTGCCAGTACTGTCACAGGGTTCGCTGAAGCTTTCTTT. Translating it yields CASTVTGFAEAFF. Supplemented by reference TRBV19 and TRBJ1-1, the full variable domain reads DGGITQSPKYLFRKEGQNVTLSCEQNLNHDAMYWYRQDPGQGLRLIYYSQIVNDFQKGDIAEGYSVSREKKESFPLTVTSAQKNPTAFYLCASTVTGFAEAFFGQGTRLTVV.

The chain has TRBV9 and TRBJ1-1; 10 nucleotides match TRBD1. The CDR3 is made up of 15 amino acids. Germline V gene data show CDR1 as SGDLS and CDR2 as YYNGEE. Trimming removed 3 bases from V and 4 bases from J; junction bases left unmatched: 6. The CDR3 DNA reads TGTGCCAGCAGCGCGGGACAGGGGAGGGGCACTGAAGCTTTCTTT. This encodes CASSAGQGRGTEAFF.